This T cell receptor beta chain was profiled in a study of T-cell memory formation after mild COVID-19. Study-level findings and limits: CD4+ clones that contracted lay mainly in CM and EM; CD8+ ones lay in EMRA.

This clonotype was seen a single time. No antigen is known for it. Trimming removed 0 bases from V and 5 bases from J; junction bases left unmatched: 7. The CDR3 has 15 amino acids. Germline CDR1 SQVTM, CDR2 ANQGSEA. TCRdb re-called the 5' RACE reads with MiXCR, one entry per CDR3 protein. The sample has 400,000 or so distinct CDR3 sequences; over 15% are singletons. The source material was PBMCs or a T cell subset sorted from them (not recorded which). The V call is TRBV29-1, the J call TRBJ2-5; TRBD2 matches 9 bases. This sequence was found in an adult woman who had mild COVID-19 (a few samples of this study predate the infection). Cell type and time point are not known. This chain's CDR3 is CSVEDQGTSWETQYF. CDR3 nucleotides: TGCAGCGTTGAAGATCAGGGGACTAGCTGGGAGACCCAGTACTTC.